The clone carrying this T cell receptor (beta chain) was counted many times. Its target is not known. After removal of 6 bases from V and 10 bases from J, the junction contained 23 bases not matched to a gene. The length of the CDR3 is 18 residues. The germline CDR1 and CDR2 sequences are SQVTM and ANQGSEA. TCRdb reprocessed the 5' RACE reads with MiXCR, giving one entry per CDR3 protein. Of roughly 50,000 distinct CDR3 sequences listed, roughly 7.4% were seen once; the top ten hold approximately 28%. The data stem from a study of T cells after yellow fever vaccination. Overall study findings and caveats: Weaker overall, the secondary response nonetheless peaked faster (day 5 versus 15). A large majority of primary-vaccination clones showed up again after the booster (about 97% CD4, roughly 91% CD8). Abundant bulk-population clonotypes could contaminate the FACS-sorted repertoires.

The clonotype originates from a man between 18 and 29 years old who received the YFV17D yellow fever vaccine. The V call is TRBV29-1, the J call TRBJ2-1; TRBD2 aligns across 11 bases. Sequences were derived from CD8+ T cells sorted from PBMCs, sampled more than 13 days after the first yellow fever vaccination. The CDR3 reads CSVQRPSGGRMGFSEQFF. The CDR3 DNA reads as TGCAGCGTCCAGCGGCCTAGCGGGGGGCGGATGGGTTTCAGCGAGCAGTTCTTC.